What follows are 11 T cell receptor beta chains derived from one specimen sequenced in a study of blood T cell repertoires in COVID-19 (dated by TCRdb to the early 2020s). The method behind the library was the immunoSEQ multiplex PCR assay. This is the immuneACCESS table as TCRdb keeps it, with only in-frame sequences that have V and J called. A part of the clones is gone; compared with another copy, unresolved V genes explain less than half, and the rest is unexplained. This sample has around 230,000 clones in its table, and 80% to 90% of those were observed once. Around a tenth of the sample comes from the top ten. Specimen: PBMCs or T cells enriched from blood (not recorded which). Receptors were obtained from a man aged 18 to 30 with acute COVID-19.

The chain has TRBV6-5 and TRBJ1-3; D is possibly TRBD1 (5 bases). This CDR3 region has 14 residues. The germline CDR1 and CDR2 sequences are MNHEY and SVGAGI. V was trimmed by 6 bases and J by 3 bases, leaving 12 bases between them. CDR3 nucleotides: TGTGCCAGCAGCCTCCGGGACTATGGAAACACCATATATTTT. Its protein is CASSLRDYGNTIYF.

V usage is TRBV21-1 and J usage is TRBJ2-2; TRBD1, the table's D call, lacks a check against the DNA. TRBV21-1 constitutes a pseudogene. The CDR3 loop spans 17 amino acids. CDR3 DNA: TGTGCCAGCAGCACCCTCGGGGGGACAGGGAACACCGGGGAGCTGTTTTTT. Amino acid sequence: CASSTLGGTGNTGELFF.

This chain uses TRBV6-5 with TRBJ2-1; 9 bases fit TRBD2. Germline CDR1 and CDR2: MNHEY and SVGAGI. The CDR3 sequence is 15 residues long. The junction had 13 bases not matched to a gene; V was cut back by 10 bases and J by 6 bases. This chain's CDR3 is CATGGAGGGTNEQFF. The DNA for the CDR3 is TGTGCCACCGGGGGAGCGGGAGGTGGTACCAATGAGCAGTTCTTC.

This clone was recorded only once. The chain is built from TRBV7-2 and TRBJ1-5; D is unclear. The CDR3 has 14 amino acids. V was trimmed by 3 bases and J by 6 bases, leaving 12 bases between them. The germline gives CDR1 SGHTA, CDR2 FQGNSA. The CDR3 DNA is TGTGCCAGCAGCTTCTTCGGGGTCGGTCAGCCCCAGCATTTT. Residues: CASSFFGVGQPQHF. Filled out from reference TRBV7-2 and TRBJ1-5, the complete variable domain reads GAGVSQSPSNKVTEKGKDVELRCDPISGHTALYWYRQSLGQGLEFLIYFQGNSAPDKSGLPSDRFSAERTGGSVSTLTIQRTQQEDSAVYLCASSFFGVGQPQHFGDGTRLSIL.

The sample holds a few counts of this clone. The chain is built from TRBV24-1 and TRBJ1-2; 10 nucleotides line up with TRBD1. Germline V gene lookup returns CDR1 KGHDR and CDR2 SFDVKD. The ends lost 4 bases at V and 0 bases at J; junction bases unmatched: 4. CDR3 length: 16 amino acids. CDR3 loop: CATSDRDRGPNYGYTF. CDR3 coding DNA: TGTGCCACCAGTGACCGGGACAGGGGACCTAACTATGGCTACACCTTC.

The chain couples TRBV10-3 to TRBJ1-1, with TRBD1 identical over 10 bases. The V gene end was trimmed by 7 bases and the J gene end by 2 bases; junction bases not matched to a gene: 4. The germline V gene encodes CDR1 ENHRY and CDR2 SYGVKD. The length of the CDR3 is 14 residues. This CDR3 reads CAITQTGGNTEAFF. The DNA for the CDR3 is TGTGCCATCACTCAGACAGGGGGCAACACTGAAGCTTTCTTT.

The V call is TRBV7-9, the J call TRBJ1-6, with 8 nucleotides matching TRBD1. V was clipped by 4 bases and J by 7 bases; unmatched bases: 6. The germline gives CDR1 SEHNR, CDR2 FQNEAQ (reference sequence). The CDR3 runs to 15 residues. Here the CDR3 DNA reads TGTGCCAGCAGCTCTAGACAGGGGAGCAATTCACCCCTCCACTTT. Translation gives CASSSRQGSNSPLHF.

This clone was detected once. The chain couples TRBV11-2 to TRBJ2-2, with 10 bases aligning to TRBD1. Germline CDR1 and CDR2: SGHAT and FQNNGV. The CDR3 contains 14 residues. V shed 4 bases, J shed 6 bases, and the junction held 2 bases outside the gene matches. CDR3 amino acids: CASSSGTGAGELFF. CDR3 sequence (DNA): TGTGCCAGCAGCTCCGGGACAGGGGCCGGGGAGCTGTTTTTT.

The rearrangement uses TRBV9 and TRBJ1-1; D not resolved. V gave up 2 bases and J gave up 0 bases, with 8 bases separating them. Looked up from germline, CDR1 is SGDLS and CDR2 is YYNGEE. The CDR3 runs 14 residues. This CDR3 reads CASSVNTMNTEAFF. The CDR3 nucleotides are TGTGCCAGCAGCGTGAACACTATGAACACTGAAGCTTTCTTT.

V and J are TRBV28 and TRBJ2-5, with 10 bases matching TRBD1. The CDR3 has 14 residues. Germline CDR1 and CDR2: MDHEN and SYDVKM. Germline trimming cut 4 bases from V and 4 bases from J; bases unmatched to any gene: 3. DNA for the CDR3: TGTGCCAGCAGTTACCGGGACAGGGGAGAGACCCAGTACTTC. This sequence encodes CASSYRDRGETQYF.

The V gene is TRBV9, the J gene TRBJ2-3; D is unclear. This CDR3 region has 15 residues. In germline, CDR1 is SGDLS, CDR2 YYNGEE. V was shortened by 0 bases and J by 1 base, with 9 bases between the two germline ends. In nucleotides, the CDR3 is TGTGCCAGCAGCGTAGGGCGGTCTCGCACAGATACGCAGTATTTT. Its translation is CASSVGRSRTDTQYF. The full variable domain, with the rest looked up from reference TRBV9 and TRBJ2-3, is DSGVTQTPKHLITATGQRVTLRCSPRSGDLSVYWYQQSLDQGLQFLIQYYNGEERAKGNILERFSAQQFPDLHSELNLSSLELGDSALYFCASSVGRSRTDTQYFGPGTRLTVL.